The next 10 T cell receptor beta chains were all read from a single sample in a study of T cell changes during pregnancy in multiple sclerosis. TCRdb's table, derived via immunoSEQ multiplex PCR, lists solely in-frame clones and lacks some. The profile shows about 59,000 clones, approximately 90% of them singletons. The sample was peripheral blood, taken in the first trimester of pregnancy. Every receptor here comes from a female donor with multiple sclerosis, enrolled in a pregnancy study.

The count of this clone is one. The V call is TRBV19, the J call TRBJ2-1, with D maybe TRBD1 (6 bases). Between the trimmed V and J ends, which lost 0 bases and 0 bases, there was a span of 12 bases. The CDR3 contains 17 residues. CDR1 is LNHDA and CDR2 is SQIVND in the germline V gene (reference sequence). The chain's CDR3 is CASSIDYRGGSYNEQFF. The DNA of the CDR3 is TGTGCCAGTAGTATAGATTACAGAGGGGGCTCCTACAATGAGCAGTTCTTC.

V usage is TRBV29-1 and J usage is TRBJ1-2; 7 bases line up with TRBD1. CDR3 length: 14 amino acids. Germline CDR1 and CDR2: SQVTM and ANQGSEA. V was pared by 5 bases and J by 2 bases, with 8 bases of the junction left unmatched. The CDR3 here is CSVYLEGANYGYTF. In DNA, the CDR3 is TGCAGCGTTTATTTGGAGGGGGCGAACTATGGCTACACCTTC.

This chain connects TRBV5-1 to TRBJ2-1, with D uncertain. CDR3 length: 15 residues. Trimming stripped 0 bases from V and 2 bases from J, with 9 bases between. From germline, CDR1 is SGHRS and CDR2 YFSETQ. The CDR3 reads CASSLGSVPYNEQFF. The CDR3 DNA sequence: TGCGCCAGCAGCTTGGGTAGTGTCCCCTACAATGAGCAGTTCTTC.

This clone was seen a single time. CDR3 in amino acids: CASRDGTSGNQETQYF. In nucleotides, the CDR3 is TGTGCCAGCAGAGACGGGACTAGCGGGAACCAAGAGACCCAGTACTTC. This chain uses TRBV2 with TRBJ2-5; TRBD2 aligns across 13 bases. Germline lookup yields CDR1 SNHLY and CDR2 FYNNEI. The ends lost 6 bases at V and 0 bases at J; junction bases unmatched: 4. This CDR3 contains 16 residues.

This clone was counted a few times. This rearrangement joins TRBV28 to TRBJ1-1; D is undetermined. Per germline, CDR1 MDHEN and CDR2 SYDVKM. The CDR3 is made up of 11 amino acids. Trimming removed 8 bases at V and 10 bases at J, with 14 bases between. The CDR3, as DNA: TGTGCCAGCGGACTTATACGGGGAGCTTTCTTT. Translation: CASGLIRGAFF.

This chain uses TRBV7-3 with TRBJ2-1; D perhaps matches TRBD2 (5 bases). The CDR3 sequence is 11 residues long. With 4 bases removed from V and 8 bases from J, the gap between germline ends came to 6 bases. Germline values: CDR1 SGHTA, CDR2 FQGTGA. CDR3 sequence reads: CASSSGDEQFF. In DNA, the CDR3 is TGTGCCAGCAGCTCCGGGGATGAGCAGTTCTTC.

The sample holds one count of this clone. This rearrangement joins TRBV6-5 to TRBJ2-7, with D possibly being TRBD1 (6 bases). V dropped 4 bases and J dropped 6 bases, with 13 bases sitting between them. The CDR3 has 13 amino acids. From germline, CDR1 is MNHEY and CDR2 SVGAGI. CDR3 sequence reads: CASSSSGTIEQYF. The CDR3 coding sequence is TGTGCCAGCAGTTCATCCGGGACAATCGAGCAGTACTTC.

This chain uses TRBV2 with TRBJ1-1; D gene ambiguous. The CDR3 loop spans 13 amino acids. Trimming stripped 6 bases from V and 2 bases from J, with 10 bases between. CDR1 and CDR2 (germline): SNHLY, FYNNEI. CDR3 sequence: CASRPTENTEAFF. The CDR3 nucleotides are TGTGCCAGCAGACCAACAGAAAACACTGAAGCTTTCTTT.

V is TRBV7-2 and J is TRBJ2-1, with D perhaps TRBD2 (6 bases). Germline CDR1 is SGHTA and CDR2 is FQGNSA. V shed 0 bases and J shed 4 bases, with 10 bases lying between them. There are 15 residues in the CDR3. CDR3 amino acids: CASSLAHGGYNEQFF. In DNA, the CDR3 is TGTGCCAGCAGCTTAGCGCACGGAGGGTACAATGAGCAGTTCTTC.

The table lists this clone with a count of one. V and J are TRBV5-1 and TRBJ2-3; 9 nucleotides line up with TRBD2. Trimming cost V 2 bases and J 2 bases; bases outside gene matches: 3. The CDR3 loop spans 15 amino acids. Germline CDR1 and CDR2: SGHRS and YFSETQ. CDR3 in DNA: TGCGCCAGCAGCTTCCGCGGGAGGGCCACAGATACGCAGTATTTT. Its protein product is CASSFRGRATDTQYF.